Listed below are T cell receptor beta chains from one sample, sequenced in a study of memory CD4+ T cells and cytomegalovirus serostatus. Libraries were prepared by immunoSEQ multiplex PCR; TCRdb keeps only in-frame clonotypes and omits some of them. The table includes 55,000 or so clones, 65% to 85% detected once. Sequenced sample: memory CD4+ T cells from blood. Receptors originate from an adult in good health and CMV-seropositive. Both conserved end residues are part of each CDR3. Fields, in order: J gene, D gene, V gene, clone size, CDR3 protein, CDR3 DNA. D genes are given only for firm matches. Expanded clones are given a class, and other clones once, few, many or no size at all.

>TRBJ2-7|TRBD1|TRBV4-2|NA
CASSLGTAPTYEQYF
TGTGCCAGCAGCCTCGGGACAGCACCTACCTACGAGCAGTACTTC
>TRBJ1-4|NA|TRBV6-1|NA
CASSEGGSNEKLFF
TGTGCCAGCAGCGAGGGGGGGTCGAATGAAAAACTGTTTTTT
>TRBJ1-4|NA|TRBV2|NA
CASRPGAGEKLFF
TGTGCCAGCAGACCAGGGGCGGGGGAAAAACTGTTTTTT
>TRBJ2-1|NA|TRBV30|NA
CACLMRLSEQFF
TGTGCCTGCCTTATGAGGCTCAGTGAGCAGTTCTTC
>TRBJ2-5|TRBD2|TRBV7-2|NA
CASSLAGLGETQYF
TGTGCCAGCAGCTTAGCTGGACTAGGAGAGACCCAGTACTTC
>TRBJ2-7|TRBD2|TRBV5-4|NA
CASSVAGGPREQYF
TGTGCCAGCAGCGTAGCGGGAGGGCCAAGGGAGCAGTACTTC
>TRBJ2-5|NA|TRBV28|NA
CASSRQYQETQYF
TGTGCCAGCAGTAGACAGTACCAAGAGACCCAGTACTTC
>TRBJ2-7|NA|TRBV14|once
CASSHGLRSPYEQYF
TGTGCCAGCAGCCACGGCCTTCGTTCTCCCTACGAGCAGTACTTC
>TRBJ2-2|NA|TRBV7-7|NA
CASSLLPGANTGELFF
TGTGCCAGCAGCTTACTCCCGGGGGCGAACACCGGGGAGCTGTTTTTT
>TRBJ2-1|TRBD2|TRBV7-8|NA
CASSLDPPRLAGGANEQFF
TGTGCCAGCAGCTTAGACCCCCCTAGACTAGCGGGGGGTGCCAATGAGCAGTTCTTC
>TRBJ1-2|NA|TRBV6-1|NA
CASNEATGGYGYTF
TGTGCCAGCAACGAGGCGACCGGGGGCTATGGCTACACCTTC
>TRBJ1-3|NA|TRBV5-6|NA
CASSLGSWMNTIYF
TGTGCCAGCAGCTTAGGCAGTTGGATGAACACCATATATTTT
>TRBJ1-2|TRBD1|TRBV9|NA
CASSGMTGSGGYTF
TGTGCCAGCAGCGGAATGACAGGGTCGGGAGGCTACACCTTC
>TRBJ2-1|NA|TRBV5-8|NA
CASSLGGGPSHNEQFF
TGTGCCAGCAGCTTAGGGGGAGGGCCTTCCCACAATGAGCAGTTCTTC
>TRBJ1-2|NA|TRBV7-9|NA
CASSAKLSGAYGYTF
TGTGCCAGCAGCGCAAAGCTCTCGGGAGCCTATGGCTACACCTTC
>TRBJ2-2|NA|TRBV7-9|NA
CASNSGGWVTGELFF
TGTGCCAGCAACTCGGGTGGATGGGTCACCGGGGAGCTGTTTTTT
>TRBJ1-6|TRBD1|TRBV7-2|NA
CASSSGTGNSPLHF
TGTGCCAGCAGCTCAGGGACAGGCAATTCACCCCTCCACTTT
>TRBJ1-1|NA|TRBV29-1|NA
CSAGEFTEAFF
TGCAGCGCGGGAGAGTTCACTGAAGCTTTCTTT
>TRBJ2-4|NA|TRBV28|NA
CASSPQGNIQYF
TGTGCCAGCAGTCCTCAGGGAAACATTCAGTACTTC
>TRBJ2-5|TRBD1|TRBV11-1|NA
CASSRQGARETQYF
TGTGCCAGCAGCAGACAGGGAGCCAGGGAGACCCAGTACTTC
>TRBJ1-4|TRBD1|TRBV15|NA
CATSRRTGVEKLFF
TGTGCCACCAGCAGAAGGACAGGGGTGGAAAAACTGTTTTTT
>TRBJ1-1|TRBD1|TRBV13|NA
CASSGTGTVNTEAFF
TGTGCCAGCAGCGGCACCGGGACAGTGAACACTGAAGCTTTCTTT
>TRBJ1-1|TRBD1|TRBV5-1|NA
CASSSQGGNTEAFF
TGCGCCAGCAGCTCACAGGGGGGGAACACTGAAGCTTTCTTT
>TRBJ1-1|TRBD1|TRBV7-9|NA
CASSLAGDRPAFF
TGTGCCAGCAGCTTAGCAGGGGACAGGCCAGCTTTCTTT
>TRBJ1-3|NA|TRBV30|NA
CAWSVGNTIYF
TGTGCCTGGAGTGTTGGGAACACCATATATTTT
>TRBJ2-6|NA|TRBV6-5|NA
CASRGAASGANVLTF
TGTGCCAGCCGGGGGGCAGCTTCTGGGGCCAACGTCCTGACTTTC
>TRBJ2-3|TRBD2|TRBV28|NA
CASSQSGILKDTQYF
TGTGCCAGCAGTCAAAGCGGGATTCTAAAGGATACGCAGTATTTT
>TRBJ1-3|NA|TRBV6-5|NA
CASSFTSGNTIYF
TGTGCCAGCAGTTTCACCTCTGGAAACACCATATATTTT
>TRBJ1-1|TRBD1|TRBV6-5|NA
CASNSGTGNTEAFF
TGTGCCAGCAATTCCGGGACAGGGAACACTGAAGCTTTCTTT
>TRBJ2-7|TRBD2|TRBV9|NA
CASSSTRLEGTSGSEQYF
TGTGCCAGCAGCTCCACCCGCCTTGAGGGGACTAGCGGGAGCGAGCAGTACTTC
>TRBJ1-1|NA|TRBV28|NA
CASSRLTEAFF
TGTGCCAGCAGCAGACTCACTGAAGCTTTCTTT
>TRBJ2-7|TRBD2|TRBV5-1|few
CASSLGREREQYF
TGCGCCAGCAGCTTGGGGCGGGAGAGGGAGCAGTACTTC
>TRBJ2-7|NA|TRBV5-4|NA
CASSLRSAPSSYEQYF
TGTGCCAGCAGCTTACGGAGCGCCCCGAGCTCCTACGAGCAGTACTTC
>TRBJ1-1|NA|TRBV7-3|NA
CASSLLGRIGGLDTEAFF
TGTGCCAGCAGCTTATTAGGTAGGATTGGGGGGCTTGACACTGAAGCTTTCTTT
>TRBJ1-6|NA|TRBV5-4|once
CASSLSSSPLHF
TGTGCCAGCAGCTTGTCGAGTTCACCCCTCCACTTT
>TRBJ1-2|TRBD1|TRBV6-5|NA
CASRGQGKYGYTF
TGTGCCAGCAGGGGACAGGGGAAATATGGCTACACCTTC
>TRBJ2-7|NA|TRBV27|NA
CASSKGFGLSSYEQYF
TGTGCCAGCAGCAAAGGCTTCGGTTTGAGCTCCTACGAGCAGTACTTC
>TRBJ2-1|TRBD1|TRBV7-2|NA
CASSYISGTGRNEQFF
TGTGCCAGCAGCTACATTTCCGGGACAGGGAGAAATGAGCAGTTCTTC
>TRBJ1-1|NA|TRBV11-2|few
CASSQNLEGRAFF
TGTGCCAGCAGTCAGAATTTGGAAGGGCGAGCTTTCTTT
>TRBJ1-1|NA|TRBV18|NA
CASSPDRGMAFF
TGTGCCAGCTCACCCGACCGTGGTATGGCTTTCTTT
>TRBJ1-5|NA|TRBV19|medium-sized
CASKRQVGSQPQHF
TGTGCCAGTAAAAGACAGGTCGGTAGTCAGCCCCAGCATTTT
>TRBJ2-7|NA|TRBV28|NA
CASGDGPQGVYEQYF
TGTGCCAGCGGTGACGGGCCCCAGGGCGTCTACGAGCAGTACTTC
>TRBJ2-1|NA|TRBV6-1|few
CASSEQLSGRNEQFF
TGTGCCAGCAGTGAACAACTTTCCGGGAGAAATGAGCAGTTCTTC
>TRBJ1-5|NA|TRBV7-3|few
CASSRQFWGQPQHF
TGTGCCAGCAGCCGACAGTTTTGGGGTCAGCCCCAGCATTTT
>TRBJ1-6|NA|TRBV7-8|NA
CASSLDSPRNNSPLHF
TGTGCCAGCAGCTTAGACAGCCCCAGGAATAATTCACCCCTCCACTTT
>TRBJ1-2|NA|TRBV5-6|NA
CASSPPAGGGYTF
TGTGCCAGCAGCCCCCCCGCCGGGGGTGGCTACACCTTC
>TRBJ1-2|TRBD1|TRBV5-1|NA
CASSLGGTADGYTF
TGCGCCAGCAGCTTGGGGGGGACAGCCGATGGCTACACCTTC
>TRBJ2-5|NA|TRBV5-1|NA
CASSLSSIGQETQYF
TGCGCCAGCAGCTTGTCTAGCATCGGCCAAGAGACCCAGTACTTC
>TRBJ2-2|NA|TRBV6-5|NA
CASSYGRYTGELFF
TGTGCCAGCAGTTACGGCCGCTACACCGGGGAGCTGTTTTTT
>TRBJ1-4|NA|TRBV30|NA
CAWSPGHNEKLFF
TGTGCCTGGAGTCCGGGACATAATGAAAAACTGTTTTTT
>TRBJ2-5|NA|TRBV19|NA
CASSRGQGFRETQYF
TGTGCCAGTAGTAGGGGGCAGGGGTTCCGAGAGACCCAGTACTTC
>TRBJ1-3|NA|TRBV28|NA
CASSTQELSGNTIYF
TGTGCCAGCAGCACTCAGGAGCTCTCTGGAAACACCATATATTTT
>TRBJ1-1|TRBD1|TRBV15|NA
CATSRGRGLNTEAFF
TGTGCCACCAGCAGGGGCAGGGGGCTGAACACTGAAGCTTTCTTT